What follows is one TCR beta chain and its context. This record belongs to a study of technical replicates of blood from several donors. TCRdb's table, derived via immunoSEQ multiplex PCR, lists solely in-frame clones and lacks some. The sample yields some 70,000 clones, about 89% seen once. Material for sequencing was PBMCs. The receptor was isolated from a human donor in good health. Some clones in this sample may be carry-over from other donors' samples.

The CDR3 reads CASSYLNPNQPQHF. DNA of the CDR3: TGTGCCAGCAGTTACCTAAACCCCAATCAGCCCCAGCATTTT. The chain carries TRBV6-6 and TRBJ1-5; the D is unclear. The CDR3 runs 14 residues. Germline CDR1 and CDR2: MNHNY and SVGAGI (reference sequence). The V end was cut by 2 bases, the J end by 3 bases, with 8 bases between.